Listed here are 3 T cell receptor beta chains from one sample, sequenced in a study of shared clonotypes between healthy human individuals. Assay used: immunoSEQ multiplex PCR; TCRdb lists only in-frame clones, some missing. Here the sample spans roughly 2.2 million clones, about 90% being singletons. Sequencing was performed on naive CD4+ T cells from PBMCs. Subset reported: CD45RA+ positively selected. The receptors were gathered from a man between 18 and 35 years old in good health. Some clones in this sample may be carry-over from other donors' samples.

This chain joins TRBV9 and TRBJ1-3; 8 bases match TRBD1. J lost 2 bases, V lost 4 bases, and 17 bases had no gene match. CDR1 is SGDLS, CDR2 YYNGEE, per germline. This CDR3 is built from 19 residues. CDR3 sequence (DNA): TGTGCCAGCAGCCCGAGGCCATCGTTCTCAGGGGGCGCTGGAAACACCATATATTTT. This gives the protein CASSPRPSFSGGAGNTIYF.

Details on this clone: Distinct nucleotide sequences in the sample also encode this CDR3. The V and J genes are TRBV5-1 and TRBJ2-3, with D unresolved. Deletions cut 4 bases from V and 2 bases from J, with 11 bases between. Germline CDR1 and CDR2: SGHRS and YFSETQ. This CDR3 is built from 14 residues. The CDR3 region has the DNA TGCGCCAGCAGCCCACCGGGTTCCACAGATACGCAGTATTTT. It specifies CASSPPGSTDTQYF.

About this clone: In the same sample, other DNA sequences code for this CDR3. V usage is TRBV7-6 and J usage is TRBJ1-5; TRBD1 is a possible D gene (6 bases). This CDR3 region has 13 residues. Germline V lookup: CDR1 SGHVS, CDR2 FNYEAQ. The V end lost 3 bases, the J end lost 7 bases, and 10 bases lay between the germline ends. The CDR3 nucleotides read TGTGCCAGCAGCTTGGACAGAGGACAGCCCCAGCATTTT. Protein product: CASSLDRGQPQHF.